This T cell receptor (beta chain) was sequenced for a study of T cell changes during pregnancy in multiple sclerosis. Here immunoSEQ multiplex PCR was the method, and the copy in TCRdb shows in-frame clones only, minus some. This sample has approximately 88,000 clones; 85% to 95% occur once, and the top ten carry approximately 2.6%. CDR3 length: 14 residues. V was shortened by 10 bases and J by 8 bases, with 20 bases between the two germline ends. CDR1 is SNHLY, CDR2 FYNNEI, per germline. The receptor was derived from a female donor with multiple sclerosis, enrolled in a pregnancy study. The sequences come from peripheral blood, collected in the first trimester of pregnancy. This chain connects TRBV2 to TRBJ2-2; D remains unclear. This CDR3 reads CAILPEQRVGELFF. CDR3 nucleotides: TGTGCCATCCTCCCGGAACAGAGAGTAGGGGAGCTGTTTTTT. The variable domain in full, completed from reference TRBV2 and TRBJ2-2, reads EPEVTQTPSHQVTQMGQEVILRCVPISNHLYFYWYRQILGQKVEFLVSFYNNEISEKSEIFDDQFSVERPDGSNFTLKIRSTKLEDSAMYFCAILPEQRVGELFFGEGSRLTVL.